Below, 29 T cell receptor beta chains from the same sample are listed, as sequenced in a study of shared clonotypes between healthy human individuals (dated by TCRdb to about 2020). Libraries were prepared through the immunoSEQ multiplex PCR assay. TCRdb limited this immuneACCESS table to in-frame rearrangements with V and J called. A share of clones is missing; checked studies link under half to unresolved V genes, and the rest is unexplained. This sample is represented by 2,500,000 or so clones; 92% of them were singletons. More than 0.35% of the sample rests with the top ten. Sequenced sample: naive CD4+ T cells from PBMCs. According to the study, the label for this sample's cell subset or site signals: CD45RA+ positively selected. The receptor source for this set is a man between 18 and 29 years old in good health. Some clones in this sample may be carry-over from other donors' samples.

The V gene is TRBV14, the J gene TRBJ2-3; D not resolved. With 0 bases removed from V and 1 base from J, the gap between germline ends came to 17 bases. Germline assignment: CDR1 SGHDN and CDR2 FVKESK. The CDR3 is made up of 18 amino acids. Here the CDR3 reads CASSQDRVRNTGTDTQYF. Here the CDR3 DNA reads TGTGCCAGCAGCCAAGATCGGGTCAGGAACACTGGCACAGATACGCAGTATTTT.

This chain joins TRBV6-5 and TRBJ1-1; possibly TRBD1 for D (6 bases). The germline CDR1 and CDR2 sequences are MNHEY and SVGAGI. Trimming pared 5 bases from V and 1 base from J, leaving 11 bases between. The CDR3 extends over 14 amino acids. In nucleotides, the CDR3 is TGTGCCAGCAGTAACGGACAGAAGAACACTGAAGCTTTCTTT. It yields the protein CASSNGQKNTEAFF.

The chain has TRBV10-2 and TRBJ1-5; D call uncertain. Germline-derived CDR1 and CDR2 are WSHSY and SAAADI. The ends were cut back, 5 bases at V and 2 bases at J, with 4 bases in the middle. This CDR3 has 12 residues. CDR3 region: CASSLGNQPQHF. CDR3 bases: TGCGCCAGCAGTCTTGGCAATCAGCCCCAGCATTTT.

The rearrangement links TRBV11-3 to TRBJ2-1, with 11 nucleotides matching TRBD2. The CDR3 is made up of 19 amino acids. V lost 3 bases to trimming and J lost 0 bases; unmatched junction nucleotides: 10. CDR1 is SGHNT, CDR2 YENEEA, per germline. CDR3 sequence: CASSFSVLAGGSSYNEQFF. The CDR3 DNA sequence: TGTGCCAGCAGCTTTTCGGTCCTAGCGGGAGGAAGCTCCTACAATGAGCAGTTCTTC.

This chain connects TRBV5-6 to TRBJ1-2; possibly TRBD1 for D (5 bases). V was cut by 0 bases and J by 6 bases, with 9 bases left in between. The CDR3 consists of 13 residues. Looked up from germline, CDR1 is SGHDT and CDR2 is YYEEEE. This chain's CDR3 is CASSLGQGNGYTF. DNA for the CDR3: TGTGCCAGCAGCTTGGGTCAGGGAAATGGCTACACCTTC.

The chain is built from TRBV6-1 and TRBJ2-5; D unresolved. This CDR3 has 13 residues. CDR1 and CDR2 from the germline V gene are MNHNS and SASEGT. V shed 4 bases and J shed 4 bases, with 10 bases lying between them. The CDR3 is CASSARVRETQYF. The CDR3 DNA is TGTGCCAGCAGTGCTAGGGTTAGAGAGACCCAGTACTTC.

This clone showed up just a few times. This chain connects TRBV7-6 to TRBJ1-2; D perhaps matches TRBD1 (6 bases). The CDR3 extends over 13 amino acids. Germline loops: CDR1 SGHVS, CDR2 FNYEAQ. V was shortened by 4 bases and J by 2 bases, with 8 bases between the two germline ends. CDR3 nucleotide sequence: TGTGCCAGCAGCTCCGGGACAAACTATGGCTACACCTTC. The encoded protein is CASSSGTNYGYTF.

This clone was recorded once. V is TRBV18 and J is TRBJ2-3, with D possibly being TRBD1 (5 bases). The CDR3 consists of 16 residues. The germline V and J ends were trimmed by 0 bases and 2 bases, with 12 bases remaining between them. From germline, CDR1 is KGHSH and CDR2 LQKENI. CDR3 in amino acids: CASSPPGQGFTDTQYF. Here the CDR3 DNA reads TGTGCCAGCTCACCACCCGGGCAGGGCTTCACAGATACGCAGTATTTT.

The chain recombines TRBV4-1 with TRBJ2-3, with 8 bases fitting TRBD2. The germline CDR1 and CDR2 sequences are MGHRA and YSYEKL. The J segment lost 0 bases and the V segment lost 3 bases, leaving 5 bases of the junction unmatched. The CDR3 runs to 16 residues. The CDR3 reads CASSHEPSGSTDTQYF. CDR3 nucleotides: TGCGCCAGCAGCCACGAACCTAGCGGGAGCACAGATACGCAGTATTTT.

The chain uses TRBV30 and TRBJ1-1, with unresolved D. In germline, CDR1 is GTSNPN, CDR2 SVGIG (reference sequence). Trimming removed 4 bases at V and 1 base at J, with 10 bases between. The CDR3 contains 13 residues. CDR3 in amino acids: CAWKQGWNTEAFF. CDR3 bases: TGTGCCTGGAAACAAGGGTGGAACACTGAAGCTTTCTTT.

On this clone itself: The sample has other DNA sequences that encode this CDR3 too. The V gene is TRBV7-2, the J gene TRBJ2-7; D remains unclear. The CDR3 is made up of 14 amino acids. Germline CDR1 reads SGHTA; CDR2 reads FQGNSA. Trimming removed 1 base at V and 2 bases at J, with 9 bases between. The CDR3 coding sequence is TGTGCCAGCAGCTTAGTCGGTGCTACCTACGAGCAGTACTTC. Its translation: CASSLVGATYEQYF. Full variable domain (remainder filled in from reference TRBV7-2 and TRBJ2-7): GAGVSQSPSNKVTEKGKDVELRCDPISGHTALYWYRQSLGQGLEFLIYFQGNSAPDKSGLPSDRFSAERTGGSVSTLTIQRTQQEDSAVYLCASSLVGATYEQYFGPGTRLTVT.

V gene TRBV29-1 combines with J gene TRBJ2-5; the match to TRBD2 covers 9 bases. V was clipped by 6 bases and J by 5 bases; unmatched bases: 4. There are 12 residues in the CDR3. Germline V lookup: CDR1 SQVTM, CDR2 ANQGSEA. CDR3 sequence (DNA): TGCAGCGTCCTAGCGGGATCGGAGACCCAGTACTTC. It specifies CSVLAGSETQYF.

V is TRBV5-4 and J is TRBJ2-3; 10 bases align to TRBD2. The CDR3 covers 16 residues. The V segment lost 4 bases and the J segment 2 bases; nucleotides outside the gene matches: 7. CDR1 and CDR2 from the germline V gene are SGHNT and YYREEE (reference sequence). This CDR3 is CASSLGTSENTDTQYF. The CDR3 DNA reads TGTGCCAGCAGCCTGGGGACTAGCGAAAACACAGATACGCAGTATTTT.

The genes are TRBV7-9 and TRBJ1-3; no definite D call. V was cut by 8 bases and J by 4 bases, with 9 bases left in between. Germline loops: CDR1 SEHNR, CDR2 FQNEAQ (reference sequence). This CDR3 region has 12 residues. CDR3: CASSAIGNTIYF. DNA for the CDR3: TGTGCCAGCTCCGCAATCGGAAACACCATATATTTT.

The V and J genes are TRBV7-8 and TRBJ2-1; 9 bases fit TRBD2. Trimming at V came to 7 bases and at J to 2 bases, leaving 3 bases not matched to a gene. Germline lookup yields CDR1 SGHVS and CDR2 FQNEAQ. The CDR3 is 14 residues long. Here the CDR3 reads CASTAGGPYNEQFF. DNA for the CDR3: TGTGCCAGCACCGCGGGAGGGCCCTACAATGAGCAGTTCTTC.

This chain connects TRBV5-5 to TRBJ2-2; no clear D. The CDR3 covers 16 residues. CDR1 SGHKS and CDR2 YYEKEE come from the germline V gene (reference sequence). The V end lost 2 bases, the J end lost 2 bases, and 13 bases lay between the germline ends. The CDR3 coding sequence is TGTGCCAGCAGCTTTATTTTCCTACAAAACACCGGGGAGCTGTTTTTT. Its protein is CASSFIFLQNTGELFF.

The chain couples TRBV27 to TRBJ2-4, with TRBD1 matching over 9 bases. Germline CDR1 reads MNHEY; CDR2 reads SMNVEV (reference sequence). The CDR3 has 18 amino acids. Trimming cost V 5 bases and J 5 bases; bases outside gene matches: 16. CDR3 loop: CASSVLYDRDRVQNIQYF. DNA of the CDR3: TGTGCCAGCAGTGTATTATATGACCGGGACAGGGTTCAAAACATTCAGTACTTC.

The chain uses TRBV5-1 and TRBJ1-1; D unresolved. CDR3 length equals 15 residues. V lost 3 bases to trimming and J lost 2 bases, with 14 bases between them. Germline-derived CDR1 and CDR2 are SGHRS and YFSETQ. This CDR3 is CASSSVSLINTEAFF. In DNA, the CDR3 is TGCGCCAGCAGCTCCGTCTCATTGATTAACACTGAAGCTTTCTTT.

J is TRBJ2-3 and V is TRBV28; D not certain. In germline, CDR1 is MDHEN, CDR2 SYDVKM. CDR3 length equals 12 residues. Trimming removed 5 bases at V and 0 bases at J, with 3 bases between. The CDR3 bases are TGTGCCAGCAGTCAAAGCACAGATACGCAGTATTTT. This translates into CASSQSTDTQYF.

The chain employs TRBV13 and TRBJ1-1, with 7 bases fitting TRBD1. Germline CDR1 and CDR2: PRHDT and FYEKMQ (reference sequence). CDR3 length: 13 amino acids. J gave up 8 bases and V 5 bases, and 8 bases lay outside the gene matches. The CDR3 is CASSPYRGDEAFF. The DNA of the CDR3 is TGTGCCAGCAGCCCCTACAGGGGAGACGAAGCTTTCTTT.

The chain is built from TRBV11-3 and TRBJ1-2; no reliable D call. V gave up 1 base and J gave up 1 base, with 16 bases separating them. Looked up from germline, CDR1 is SGHNT and CDR2 is YENEEA. The CDR3 sequence is 17 residues long. The CDR3 sequence: CASSLAMGPRNNYGYTF. The CDR3 DNA reads TGTGCCAGCAGCTTAGCCATGGGCCCTCGAAATAACTATGGCTACACCTTC.

This chain uses TRBV7-9 with TRBJ1-1, with 9 bases identical to TRBD1. The germline V gene encodes CDR1 SEHNR and CDR2 FQNEAQ (reference sequence). This CDR3 is 15 amino acids long. J gave up 5 bases and V 6 bases, and 10 bases lay outside the gene matches. The CDR3 is CASRTSGTGRTEAFF. The CDR3 DNA reads TGTGCCAGCAGAACCTCCGGGACAGGGAGGACTGAAGCTTTCTTT.

J is TRBJ2-5 and V is TRBV18; no clear D. Between the trimmed V and J ends, which lost 3 bases and 5 bases, there was a span of 13 bases. Germline V gives CDR1 KGHSH, CDR2 LQKENI. The CDR3 sequence is 14 residues long. CDR3 amino acids: CASSPQSARETQYF. CDR3 nucleotides: TGTGCCAGCTCACCCCAGTCGGCCCGGGAGACCCAGTACTTC.

The chain carries TRBV28 and TRBJ2-7; a weak D match, TRBD2 (6 bases). The CDR3 contains 15 residues. Germline V gene sequence: CDR1 MDHEN, CDR2 SYDVKM. V lost 1 base and J lost 2, with 12 bases in between. Here the CDR3 reads CASSLLGGTTYEQYF. The DNA of the CDR3 is TGTGCCAGCAGTTTATTGGGGGGAACGACCTACGAGCAGTACTTC.

Only one count was recorded for this clone. This chain connects TRBV9 to TRBJ1-1; 9 bases match TRBD1. V lost 4 bases, J lost 1 base, and 5 bases stayed unmatched. The CDR3 loop spans 15 amino acids. Germline V gene sequence: CDR1 SGDLS, CDR2 YYNGEE. The CDR3 region has the DNA TGTGCCAGCAGCTCGGGACAGGGTGGGAACACTGAAGCTTTCTTT. It codes for CASSSGQGGNTEAFF.

The sample holds one count of this clone. The chain has TRBV29-1 and TRBJ2-7; the D is unclear. V lost 0 bases, J lost 6 bases, and 15 bases lay in between. CDR1 and CDR2 (germline): SQVTM, ANQGSEA. The CDR3 extends over 14 amino acids. The CDR3 sequence is CSVEEPPVGGEQYF. For the CDR3, the DNA is TGCAGCGTTGAAGAACCCCCCGTGGGCGGCGAGCAGTACTTC.

This chain joins TRBV2 and TRBJ1-4, with TRBD1 matching over 7 bases. The V and J ends lost 8 bases and 6 bases, in that order; junction bases with no gene match: 6. CDR3 length: 13 residues. Germline V gene sequence: CDR1 SNHLY, CDR2 FYNNEI. This CDR3 reads CASSRGWDEKLFF. As DNA, the CDR3 is TGTGCCAGCTCCAGGGGGTGGGATGAAAAACTGTTTTTT.

As regards this clone: The sample carries other DNA sequences with the same CDR3. The V call is TRBV5-1, the J call TRBJ2-5; 7 positions agree with TRBD2. Germline V gene lookup returns CDR1 SGHRS and CDR2 YFSETQ. Trimming at V came to 4 bases and at J to 5 bases, leaving 8 bases not matched to a gene. The CDR3 is 14 residues long. CDR3 residues: CASSLSGTGETQYF. CDR3 nucleotides: TGCGCCAGCAGCCTAAGCGGGACGGGTGAGACCCAGTACTTC. The full variable domain, in which reference TRBV5-1 and TRBJ2-5 provide the parts outside the CDR3, is KAGVTQTPRYLIKTRGQQVTLSCSPISGHRSVSWYQQTPGQGLQFLFEYFSETQRNKGNFPGRFSGRQFSNSRSEMNVSTLELGDSALYLCASSLSGTGETQYFGPGTRLLVL.

The chain's CDR3 is CASAATVQETQYF. The CDR3 nucleotides are TGCGCCAGCGCTGCGACGGTCCAAGAGACCCAGTACTTC. The rearrangement uses TRBV4-1 and TRBJ2-5; D unclear. Trimming took off 8 bases at V and 1 base at J, with 11 bases between the two ends. This CDR3 contains 13 residues. CDR1 is MGHRA and CDR2 is YSYEKL in the germline V gene.